These 15 T cell receptor beta chains were sequenced from one sample in a study of blood T cell repertoires in COVID-19. Some clones are missing from TCRdb's copy, which holds only in-frame ones; the method was immunoSEQ multiplex PCR. The table shows roughly 87,000 clones, with around 85% occurring only once. The sequencing sample was made of peripheral blood. Every receptor here comes from a woman in her sixties with acute or convalescent COVID-19.

V usage is TRBV19 and J usage is TRBJ1-5; D is undetermined. CDR1 is LNHDA and CDR2 is SQIVND in the germline V gene (reference sequence). The V and J ends lost 0 bases and 4 bases respectively, with 10 bases between them. This CDR3 spans 15 amino acids. CDR3 protein: CASSIDRESNQPQHF. DNA for the CDR3: TGTGCCAGTAGTATAGATCGAGAGAGTAATCAGCCCCAGCATTTT.

V usage is TRBV6-1 and J usage is TRBJ1-1, with D possibly being TRBD1 (5 bases). Germline CDR1 is MNHNS and CDR2 is SASEGT. The CDR3 contains 12 residues. With 2 bases removed from V and 14 bases from J, the gap between germline ends came to 15 bases. The chain's CDR3 is CASSERGRGAFF. The CDR3 coding sequence is TGTGCCAGCAGTGAAAGGGGCCGCGGAGCCTTCTTT.

This rearrangement joins TRBV6-6 to TRBJ2-2; TRBD1 is a possible D gene (5 bases). The V gene lost 6 bases and the J gene lost 1 base, with 9 bases spanning the gap. There are 14 residues in the CDR3. The germline V gene encodes CDR1 MNHNY and CDR2 SVGAGI (reference sequence). CDR3 DNA sequence: TGTGCCAGCAGCCGTACAGGGAACACCGGGGAGCTGTTTTTT. It specifies CASSRTGNTGELFF.

The chain uses TRBV2 and TRBJ1-1; D not certain. CDR1 SNHLY and CDR2 FYNNEI come from the germline V gene. V gave up 7 bases and J gave up 1 base, with 13 bases separating them. CDR3 size: 14 residues. DNA of the CDR3: TGTGCCAGCACCAAAATGGGCCGGAACACTGAAGCTTTCTTT. The encoded protein is CASTKMGRNTEAFF.

This rearrangement joins TRBV10-3 to TRBJ1-5; the D is unclear. Between the trimmed V and J ends, which lost 6 bases and 6 bases, there was a span of 15 bases. This CDR3 spans 14 amino acids. Germline V gene sequence: CDR1 ENHRY, CDR2 SYGVKD. For the CDR3, the DNA is TGTGCCATCAGGAGTTCCGTCCCTTCTCAGCCCCAGCATTTT. It yields the protein CAIRSSVPSQPQHF.

This chain joins TRBV7-2 and TRBJ2-5; D unresolved. The ends were cut back, 5 bases at V and 5 bases at J, with 9 bases in the middle. Germline V gene sequence: CDR1 SGHTA, CDR2 FQGNSA. This CDR3 contains 12 residues. The CDR3 loop reads CASSPNTETQYF. DNA for the CDR3: TGTGCCAGCAGCCCAAACACGGAGACCCAGTACTTC.

The chain recombines TRBV19 with TRBJ2-3; 8 positions agree with TRBD1. V shed 7 bases and J 3 bases; nucleotides not matched to a gene: 6. CDR1 and CDR2 from the germline V gene are LNHDA and SQIVND (reference sequence). The CDR3 contains 14 residues. The CDR3: CASTPGQATDTQYF. The CDR3 DNA is TGTGCCAGTACTCCGGGACAGGCTACAGATACGCAGTATTTT.

This chain uses TRBV3-1 (or the pseudogene TRBV3-2) with TRBJ1-2; D may be TRBD1 (6 bases). Germline V lookup: CDR1 LGHDT, CDR2 YNNKEL (reference sequence). The germline V and J ends were trimmed by 5 bases and 2 bases, with 15 bases remaining between them. CDR3 length: 15 amino acids. The CDR3 coding sequence is TGTGCCAGCAGCTACAGTGGGGGCTCCAACTATGGCTACACCTTC. It codes for CASSYSGGSNYGYTF.

V usage is TRBV18 and J usage is TRBJ1-6; perhaps TRBD1 as D (5 bases). V shed 0 bases and J shed 7 bases, with 10 bases lying between them. Germline-derived CDR1 and CDR2 are KGHSH and LQKENI. The CDR3 sequence is 15 residues long. CDR3 region: CASSPPSQGNSPLHF. The CDR3 nucleotides are TGTGCCAGCTCACCACCTAGTCAGGGCAATTCACCCCTCCACTTT.

This clone was observed once. This sequence joins TRBV15 and TRBJ1-3; D is perhaps TRBD1 (6 bases). The CDR3 has 16 residues. Germline loops: CDR1 LNHNV, CDR2 YYDKDF (reference sequence). Trimming cost V 2 bases and J 4 bases, with 15 bases left between them. The CDR3 sequence: CATSRNLQGSGNTIYF. CDR3 DNA: TGTGCCACCAGCAGAAACTTACAGGGATCAGGAAACACCATATATTTT.

The chain carries TRBV5-1 and TRBJ1-2; 8 bases are shared with TRBD1. J lost 7 bases, V lost 2 bases, and 7 bases had no gene match. This CDR3 is 14 amino acids long. Germline lookup yields CDR1 SGHRS and CDR2 YFSETQ. The CDR3 DNA reads TGCGCCAGCAGCTTAGATACAGGGGGAGCTGGCTACACCTTC. Translation gives CASSLDTGGAGYTF.

The chain joins TRBV7-2 to TRBJ1-2, with D uncertain. V dropped 1 base and J dropped 0 bases, with 6 bases sitting between them. Germline V gene data show CDR1 as SGHTA and CDR2 as FQGNSA. The length of the CDR3 is 14 residues. The CDR3 DNA follows: TGTGCCAGCAGCTTAGGACTAGCTAACTATGGCTACACCTTC. Translating it yields CASSLGLANYGYTF.

This chain connects TRBV10-3 to TRBJ1-6; TRBD1 matches at 7 bases. The CDR3 extends over 14 amino acids. Germline CDR1 is ENHRY and CDR2 is SYGVKD. Unmatched junction bases numbered 3, after V lost 10 bases and J lost 0 bases. The CDR3 region is CATQGSSYNSPLHF. As DNA, the CDR3 is TGTGCCACACAGGGGAGCTCCTATAATTCACCCCTCCACTTT.

The J gene is TRBJ2-3, the V gene TRBV5-1, with 9 bases aligning to TRBD1. CDR1 SGHRS and CDR2 YFSETQ come from the germline V gene. V shed 1 base and J 4 bases; nucleotides not matched to a gene: 10. This CDR3 spans 17 amino acids. This CDR3 is CASSLQSGTGNSDTQYF. CDR3 DNA sequence: TGCGCCAGCAGCTTGCAGAGCGGGACAGGGAATTCAGATACGCAGTATTTT.

The genes are TRBV11-2 and TRBJ2-6; tentatively, D is TRBD1 (6 bases). In germline, CDR1 is SGHAT, CDR2 FQNNGV. V shed 1 base and J shed 2 bases, with 15 bases lying between them. The CDR3 contains 18 residues. CDR3: CASSLVPGAGPGANVLTF. Here the CDR3 DNA reads TGTGCCAGCAGCTTAGTCCCAGGGGCAGGGCCTGGGGCCAACGTCCTGACTTTC.